These T cell receptor beta chains were read from a single sample in a study of cytomegalovirus exposure and HLA in healthy donors. Produced via immunoSEQ multiplex PCR; TCRdb's table is partial and in-frame only. The table has 150,000 to 200,000 clones, roughly 96% seen once. Sequences were obtained from PBMCs. The receptors were gathered from a young woman in good health and CMV-seronegative. Each CDR3 is given without its conserved first and last residue. Not every row has a clone size; where given, it reads once, few, many or a size class.

TRBV13	once	TRBJ1-1	ASSLRSGAGEAF
TRBV2	-	TRBJ1-1	ASSRTAGTGRTEAF
TRBV6-5	-	TRBJ2-2	ASSYGQHTGELF
TRBV6-5	once	TRBJ1-6	ASSFDSLDSPLH
TRBV7-2	-	TRBJ2-5	ASSFARQAETQY
TRBV10-3	once	TRBJ2-1	AISGPPLQVPVYNEQF
TRBV2	-	TRBJ2-7	ASSGPGLAGVYEQY
TRBV5-6	-	TRBJ2-1	ASSLRLGTGMNEQF
TRBV7-9	-	TRBJ2-7	ASSSDWSSYEQY
TRBV15	-	TRBJ2-1	ATSSRGEQF
TRBV13	-	TRBJ2-7	ASSPRENSYEQY
TRBV6-1	-	TRBJ2-5	ASRPQGAGETQY
TRBV2	-	TRBJ2-7	ASKGQSYEQY
TRBV5-1	-	TRBJ2-1	ASSLARGPLWNEQF
TRBV5-1	-	TRBJ1-3	ASSFNSGGSGNTIY
TRBV4-1	-	TRBJ1-4	ASSQDTTPDEKLF
TRBV7-6	-	TRBJ2-1	ASSPGPRGGGYYEQF
TRBV6-5	-	TRBJ1-2	ASSDNREIYGYT
TRBV4-1	-	TRBJ2-7	ASSRRGTGGDEQY
TRBV5-1	once	TRBJ2-5	ASSLGGGETQY
TRBV25-1	-	TRBJ2-5	ASSDRGQGMEETQY
TRBV9	-	TRBJ2-7	ASSVQGSSYEQY
TRBV14	-	TRBJ2-2	ASSHRHSGDTNTGELF
TRBV4-1	-	TRBJ1-4	ASSQDFHANEKLF
TRBV14	-	TRBJ2-3	ASSRRSSTGVTDTQY
TRBV5-1	-	TRBJ1-3	ASSLRGGRENTIY
TRBV30	-	TRBJ2-3	AWRVAGGPDTQY
TRBV5-6	-	TRBJ2-2	ASSWFLAGVSYTGELF
TRBV7-9	-	TRBJ1-5	ASSRDSMNQPQH
TRBV15	-	TRBJ2-5	ATSRDFRETQY
TRBV5-1	-	TRBJ1-2	ASSSQGAGDGYT
TRBV5-1	-	TRBJ1-5	ASSLGGTALNQPQH